The 25 T cell receptor beta chains in this list originate from one sample, sequenced in a study of blood T cells in healthy people across ages. The use of a sample-barcoded 5' primer and a J-beta primer mix characterized a second PCR of about 6 to 11 cycles. TCRdb re-called the 5' RACE reads through MiXCR, storing one row per CDR3 protein. The sample has 1.2 million to 1.5 million distinct CDR3 sequences; around 42% are singletons. Sequencing was carried out using blood. The source is a woman younger than 30 in good health.

This sequence joins TRBV7-2 and TRBJ2-7; D not resolved. The CDR3 contains 14 residues. Trimming stripped 5 bases from V and 3 bases from J, with 14 bases between. Germline loops: CDR1 SGHTA, CDR2 FQGNSA. As DNA, the CDR3 is TGTGCCAGCAGCGTACCCGAAACGGGCTACGAGCAGTACTTC. It translates to CASSVPETGYEQYF.

In this sample, this clonotype turned up a few times. The chain employs TRBV29-1 and TRBJ1-2; D possibly corresponds to TRBD1 (6 bases). Germline CDR1 and CDR2: SQVTM and ANQGSEA. The length of the CDR3 is 14 residues. V dropped 1 base and J dropped 2 bases, with 11 bases sitting between them. This chain's CDR3 is CSVEGGTPNYGYTF. The CDR3 DNA reads TGCAGCGTTGAAGGGGGGACACCCAACTATGGCTACACCTTC.

The chain recombines TRBV29-1 with TRBJ1-1; no firm D call. Per the germline V gene, CDR1 is SQVTM and CDR2 is ANQGSEA. The CDR3 length is 13 residues. V was trimmed by 4 bases and J by 4 bases, leaving 13 bases between them. The CDR3: CSVGRVLSTEAFF. CDR3 DNA: TGCAGCGTTGGGCGGGTCTTAAGCACTGAAGCTTTCTTT.

This clonotype was seen only a few times. The chain joins TRBV5-1 to TRBJ2-2; D uncertain. CDR1 is SGHRS, CDR2 YFSETQ, per germline. V dropped 2 bases and J dropped 4 bases, with 6 bases sitting between them. The CDR3 loop spans 13 amino acids. Written as DNA, the CDR3 is TGCGCCAGCAGCTTACAGAGCACCGGGGAGCTGTTTTTT. Translated: CASSLQSTGELFF.

In this sample, this clonotype turned up a few times. The chain joins TRBV24-1 to TRBJ2-3; 10 bases are a match to TRBD2. Unmatched junction bases numbered 5, after V lost 2 bases and J lost 4 bases. Looked up from germline, CDR1 is KGHDR and CDR2 is SFDVKD. The CDR3 sequence is 16 residues long. DNA of the CDR3: TGTGCCACCAGTGATTCCGGGACTAGCGAGGCAGATACGCAGTATTTT. Translating gives CATSDSGTSEADTQYF.

The rearrangement uses TRBV9 and TRBJ1-2; D is uncertain. Trimming removed 0 bases from V and 0 bases from J, with 12 bases in between. The CDR3 sequence is 16 residues long. Germline V CDR1 and CDR2: SGDLS, YYNGEE. CDR3 nucleotide sequence: TGTGCCAGCAGCGTAGGTGGTTGGGGTACTAACTATGGCTACACCTTC. The encoded protein is CASSVGGWGTNYGYTF.

The chain employs TRBV25-1 and TRBJ2-1, with D unresolved. Per germline, CDR1 MGHDK and CDR2 SYGVNS. V was cut by 1 base and J by 10 bases, with 8 bases left in between. CDR3 size: 12 residues. The CDR3 DNA reads TGTGCCAGCAGTGAATCCGTATCCGAGCAGTTCTTC. Translation gives CASSESVSEQFF.

This clonotype was seen more than once but under ten times. This chain connects TRBV5-1 to TRBJ2-2; 8 nucleotides agree with TRBD1. The CDR3 runs 16 residues. From germline, CDR1 is SGHRS and CDR2 YFSETQ. With V trimmed by 5 bases and J by 5 bases, 11 bases remained unmatched. The CDR3 is CASRTTGAAGTGELFF. The CDR3, as DNA: TGCGCCAGCAGGACGACAGGGGCGGCTGGGACCGGGGAGCTGTTTTTT.

The chain joins TRBV14 to TRBJ2-3; possibly TRBD1 or TRBD2 for D (5 bases each). The V gene lost 0 bases and the J gene lost 3 bases, with 10 bases spanning the gap. Germline-derived CDR1 and CDR2 are SGHDN and FVKESK. There are 15 residues in the CDR3. The CDR3 nucleotides read TGTGCCAGCAGCCAAGATCTCGGGGCAACAGATACGCAGTATTTT. Its translation: CASSQDLGATDTQYF. The full variable domain, with the rest looked up from reference TRBV14 and TRBJ2-3, is EAGVTQFPSHSVIEKGQTVTLRCDPISGHDNLYWYRRVMGKEIKFLLHFVKESKQDESGMPNNRFLAERTGGTYSTLKVQPAELEDSGVYFCASSQDLGATDTQYFGPGTRLTVL.

The chain uses TRBV3-1 and TRBJ2-1; TRBD2 matches at 9 bases. The tail of the sequence fits TRBJ2-7 better, so the J call may be wrong. Germline CDR1 is LGHDT and CDR2 is YNNKEL (reference sequence). This CDR3 is built from 17 residues. The CDR3 coding sequence is TGTGCCAGCAGCCAAGATCCGAGAGCGGGAGGCAACAATGAGCAGTACTTC. Translation gives CASSQDPRAGGNNEQYF.

A few counts support this clonotype. V is TRBV10-3 and J is TRBJ2-1; a weak D match, TRBD2 (7 bases). Germline CDR1 and CDR2: ENHRY and SYGVKD. The V and J ends lost 6 bases and 0 bases respectively, with 30 bases between them. This CDR3 has 21 amino acids. The CDR3: CAIRGGMTGSRAESSYNEQFF. The CDR3 nucleotides read TGTGCCATCAGGGGGGGGATGACAGGATCCCGGGCCGAGAGCTCCTACAATGAGCAGTTCTTC.

Of note for this clonotype: A much larger clone sits a single nucleotide away, making a read error possible. The chain links TRBV29-1 to TRBJ2-1, with D tentatively TRBD1 (6 bases). Judging by the DNA end, TRBJ2-7 fits better; the J call may be wrong. The CDR3 totals 12 residues. Germline CDR1 reads SQVTM; CDR2 reads ANQGSEA. CDR3 loop: CSGDNRANEQYF. Written as DNA, the CDR3 is TGCAGCGGTGACAACAGGGCCAATGAGCAGTACTTC.

The chain carries TRBV28 and TRBJ2-1; 7 bases fit TRBD2. The CDR3 is made up of 16 amino acids. Per germline, CDR1 MDHEN and CDR2 SYDVKM. With 4 bases clipped from V and 1 base from J, the junction kept 7 bases outside the gene matches. The chain's CDR3 is CASSSRLARSYNEQFF. For the CDR3, the DNA is TGTGCCAGCAGTTCGAGACTAGCCAGATCCTACAATGAGCAGTTCTTC.

This clonotype showed up just a few times. The chain combines TRBV7-2 with TRBJ2-2; D call uncertain. The V gene lost 7 bases and the J gene lost 1 base, with 10 bases spanning the gap. Germline CDR1 and CDR2: SGHTA and FQGNSA. The CDR3 contains 14 residues. CDR3 sequence (DNA): TGTGCCAGCAAAGAGGTTCTGAACACCGGGGAGCTGTTTTTT. It codes for CASKEVLNTGELFF.

The V call is TRBV5-1, the J call TRBJ1-4, with D perhaps TRBD1 (5 bases). Germline V gene data show CDR1 as SGHRS and CDR2 as YFSETQ. This CDR3 has 14 residues. V was pared by 4 bases and J by 5 bases, with 12 bases between. The CDR3 loop is CASSPGQENEKLFF. CDR3 DNA sequence: TGCGCCAGCAGCCCGGGGCAGGAGAATGAAAAACTGTTTTTT.

V gene TRBV6-5 combines with J gene TRBJ2-2, with D uncertain. The CDR3 extends over 14 amino acids. V lost 8 bases and J lost 5, with 15 bases in between. Germline V gives CDR1 MNHEY, CDR2 SVGAGI. The CDR3 DNA sequence: TGTGCCAGCCTTGTAGGTGTAGGGACCGGGGAGCTGTTTTTT. It translates to CASLVGVGTGELFF.

The J gene is TRBJ2-7, the V gene TRBV4-2; 11 nucleotides agree with TRBD2. Per the germline V gene, CDR1 is LGHNA and CDR2 is YNFKEQ. The CDR3 spans 16 residues. The J segment lost 5 bases and the V segment lost 3 bases, leaving 9 bases of the junction unmatched. The CDR3 coding sequence is TGTGCCAGCAGCCAGGAGAAAACTAGCGGGAGTAACGAGCAGTACTTC. Protein sequence: CASSQEKTSGSNEQYF.

The V and J genes are TRBV5-1 and TRBJ2-2, with D possibly TRBD1 on 6 matching bases. V was pared by 8 bases and J by 0 bases, with 11 bases between. The germline V gene encodes CDR1 SGHRS and CDR2 YFSETQ. This CDR3 comprises 14 residues. CDR3 DNA: TGCGCCAGTACCGGGACAACGAACACCGGGGAGCTGTTTTTT. The encoded protein is CASTGTTNTGELFF. Full variable domain (remainder filled in from reference TRBV5-1 and TRBJ2-2): KAGVTQTPRYLIKTRGQQVTLSCSPISGHRSVSWYQQTPGQGLQFLFEYFSETQRNKGNFPGRFSGRQFSNSRSEMNVSTLELGDSALYLCASTGTTNTGELFFGEGSRLTVL.

The CDR3 region has the DNA TGTGCCAGCAGCTCGGGACTAGCGGCTTTCGGAGATACGCAGTATTTT. Its protein is CASSSGLAAFGDTQYF. This rearrangement joins TRBV7-9 to TRBJ2-3, with 11 bases matching TRBD2. The V and J ends lost 4 bases and 5 bases, in that order; junction bases with no gene match: 8. Looked up from germline, CDR1 is SEHNR and CDR2 is FQNEAQ (reference sequence). CDR3 length equals 16 residues.

This clonotype was seen a few times. This chain joins TRBV12-3 or TRBV12-4 and TRBJ2-5; D possibly corresponds to TRBD2 (5 bases). CDR3 length equals 14 residues. Trimming took 6 bases from V and 0 from J, leaving 11 bases between them. The CDR3 nucleotides are TGTGCCAGCAGCCTCCCGGGGTACCAAGAGACCCAGTACTTC. It translates to CASSLPGYQETQYF.

This chain joins TRBV6-5 and TRBJ1-1; a possible D gene is TRBD1 (5 bases). This CDR3 spans 13 amino acids. Trimming stripped 2 bases from V and 11 bases from J, with 15 bases between. CDR1 is MNHEY and CDR2 is SVGAGI in the germline V gene. DNA for the CDR3: TGTGCCAGCAGTTACACAGGAAACGTCCCTGCTTTCTTT. This translates into CASSYTGNVPAFF.

This chain joins TRBV20-1 and TRBJ2-5; either TRBD1 or TRBD2 may fit D (6 bases each). Trimming took off 6 bases at V and 11 bases at J, with 19 bases between the two ends. The CDR3 is 12 amino acids. The V gene's germline CDR1 is DFQATT and CDR2 SNEGSKA (reference sequence). The CDR3 protein is CSAPLGGEEQYF. The DNA for the CDR3 is TGCAGTGCGCCCCTGGGGGGCGAGGAGCAGTACTTC.

This clonotype appeared a few times. The V call is TRBV12-3 or TRBV12-4, the J call TRBJ2-7, with 7 bases lining up with TRBD1. Germline trimming cut 5 bases from V and 5 bases from J; bases unmatched to any gene: 18. The CDR3 runs 17 residues. The CDR3, as DNA: TGTGCCAGCAGTCTCCAGGCCCTGACAGGGATGCGGAACGAGCAGTACTTC. This encodes CASSLQALTGMRNEQYF.

The chain employs TRBV10-3 and TRBJ2-1, with D possibly being TRBD1 (6 bases). CDR3 length: 13 residues. Per germline, CDR1 ENHRY and CDR2 SYGVKD. Deletions cut 5 bases from V and 5 bases from J, with 10 bases between. As DNA, the CDR3 is TGTGCCATCAGTACAGGGTGGAACAATGAGCAGTTCTTC. Amino acids: CAISTGWNNEQFF.

This clonotype was observed a few times. The V gene is TRBV27, the J gene TRBJ2-1; tentatively, D is TRBD2 (5 bases). V was shortened by 6 bases and J by 4 bases, with 13 bases between the two germline ends. The CDR3 covers 14 residues. Germline V gene data show CDR1 as MNHEY and CDR2 as SMNVEV (reference sequence). The CDR3 bases are TGTGCCAGCAGGTCGGGGTTTCTATACAATGAGCAGTTCTTC. It encodes CASRSGFLYNEQFF.